Listed below are T cell receptor beta chains from one sample, sequenced in a study of blood T cells in healthy people across ages. MiXCR, applied by TCRdb to the 5' RACE reads, yields one record per CDR3 protein. The repertoire holds under 2 million distinct CDR3 sequences, with 34% as singletons. What was sequenced was blood. These receptors were obtained from a woman aged 25 to 39 in good health. CDR3s include the opening cysteine and the closing phenylalanine or tryptophan. The D gene is left open where the match is weak. Clone sizes are given selectively: once, few, many, or a class where the clone is expanded.

v_call	clone_size	d_call	j_call	cdr3_nt	cdr3_aa
TRBV7-2	-	TRBD2	TRBJ2-7	TGTGCCAGCAGCCCCCCAGCGGGAGCGGCCTACGAGCAGTACTTC	CASSPPAGAAYEQYF
TRBV20-1	-	TRBD1	TRBJ2-4	TGCAGTGCCGTCCAGGGGGCCAGAAACATTCAGTACTTC	CSAVQGARNIQYF
TRBV20-1	-	-	TRBJ1-2	TGCAGTGCTAGGAGGCCAGGGTCCTATGGCTACACCTTC	CSARRPGSYGYTF
TRBV3-1	-	-	TRBJ2-5	TGTGCCAGCAGCAAAGAGGGTCCAGAGACCCAGTACTTC	CASSKEGPETQYF
TRBV6-1	-	TRBD1	TRBJ2-1	TGTGCCAGCAGAGCCCACGGGACAGGATACAATGAGCAGTTCTTC	CASRAHGTGYNEQFF
TRBV4-1	few	-	TRBJ2-1	TGCGCCAGCAGCGCCTTCCTCAGAACCGCTTACAATGAGCAGTTCTTC	CASSAFLRTAYNEQFF
TRBV20-1	-	TRBD2	TRBJ2-3	TGCGGTGCCCTAGCGGTCAAAACAGATACGCAGTATTTT	CGALAVKTDTQYF
TRBV10-1	-	TRBD2	TRBJ2-7	TGCGCCAGCAGTGACAAGGCGGGAGGGCCTCGCAGCGGGGACTCCTACGAGCAGTACTTC	CASSDKAGGPRSGDSYEQYF
TRBV24-1	-	-	TRBJ2-6	TGTGCCCGACGGGCCGGGGCCAACGTCCTGACTTTC	CARRAGANVLTF
TRBV11-2	-	-	TRBJ1-1	TGTGCCAGCAGCCATATGGGGGGAGCTTTCTTT	CASSHMGGAFF
TRBV5-1	-	TRBD1	TRBJ2-1	TGCGCCAGCAGCTTTGGACAGGGCCCGGGTAATGAGCAGTTCTTC	CASSFGQGPGNEQFF
TRBV27	-	-	TRBJ2-7	TGTGCCAGCAGTTTAGGGACACCAGAGGGGTACTACGAGCAGTACTTC	CASSLGTPEGYYEQYF
TRBV10-3	-	-	TRBJ1-1	TGTGCCATCAGGGGATCCGCTGAAGCTTTCTTT	CAIRGSAEAFF
TRBV30	-	-	TRBJ1-6	TGTGCCTGGAGCAGAGTGAAGAATTCACCCCTCCACTTT	CAWSRVKNSPLHF
TRBV12-3/TRBV12-4	few	-	TRBJ1-3	TGTGCCAGCAACCCCCGCAGGGGCCTCCGAACTCCCTCTGGAAACACCATATATTTT	CASNPRRGLRTPSGNTIYF